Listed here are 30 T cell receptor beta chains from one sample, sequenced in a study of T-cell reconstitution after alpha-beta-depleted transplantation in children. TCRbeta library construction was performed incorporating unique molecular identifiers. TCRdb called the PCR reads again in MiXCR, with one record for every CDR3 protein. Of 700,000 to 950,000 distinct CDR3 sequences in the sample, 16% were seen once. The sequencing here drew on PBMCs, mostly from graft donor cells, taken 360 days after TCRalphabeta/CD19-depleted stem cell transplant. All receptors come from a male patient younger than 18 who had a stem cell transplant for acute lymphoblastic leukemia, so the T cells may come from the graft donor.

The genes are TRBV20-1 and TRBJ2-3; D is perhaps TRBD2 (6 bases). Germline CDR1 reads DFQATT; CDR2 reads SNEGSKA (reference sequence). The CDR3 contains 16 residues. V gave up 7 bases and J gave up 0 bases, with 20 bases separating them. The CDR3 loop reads CSVRDSERSSTDTQYF. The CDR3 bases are TGCAGTGTCCGGGACTCCGAGCGGTCTAGCACAGATACGCAGTATTTT.

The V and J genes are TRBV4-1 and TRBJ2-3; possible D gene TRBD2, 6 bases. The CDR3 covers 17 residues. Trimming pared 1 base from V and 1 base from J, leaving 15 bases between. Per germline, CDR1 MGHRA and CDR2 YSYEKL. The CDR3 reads CASSQVRRGTGTDTQYF. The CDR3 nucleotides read TGCGCCAGCAGCCAAGTGAGAAGAGGGACTGGCACAGATACGCAGTATTTT.

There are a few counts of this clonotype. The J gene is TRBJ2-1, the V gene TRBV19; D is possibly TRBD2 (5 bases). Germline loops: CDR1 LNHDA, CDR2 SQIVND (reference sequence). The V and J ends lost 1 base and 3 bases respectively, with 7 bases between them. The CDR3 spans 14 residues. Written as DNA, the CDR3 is TGTGCCAGTAGTATAGTAGCGATCTACAATGAGCAGTTCTTC. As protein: CASSIVAIYNEQFF.

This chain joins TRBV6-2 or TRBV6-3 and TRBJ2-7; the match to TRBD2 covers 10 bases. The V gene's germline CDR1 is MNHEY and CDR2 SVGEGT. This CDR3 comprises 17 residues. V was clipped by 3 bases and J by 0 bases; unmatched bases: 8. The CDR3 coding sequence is TGTGCCAGCAGTTATGCTAGCGGGAGATTGAGCTCCTACGAGCAGTACTTC. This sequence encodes CASSYASGRLSSYEQYF.

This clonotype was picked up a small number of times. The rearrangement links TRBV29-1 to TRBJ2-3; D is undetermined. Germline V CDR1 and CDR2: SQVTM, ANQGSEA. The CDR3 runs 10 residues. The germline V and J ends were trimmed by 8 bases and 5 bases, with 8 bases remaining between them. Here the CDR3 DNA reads TGCAGCTGCTACTTAGATACGCAGTATTTT. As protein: CSCYLDTQYF.

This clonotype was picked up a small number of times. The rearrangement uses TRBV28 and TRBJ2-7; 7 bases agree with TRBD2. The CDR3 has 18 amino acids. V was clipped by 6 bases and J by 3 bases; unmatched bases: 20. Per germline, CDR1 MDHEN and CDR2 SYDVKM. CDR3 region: CASSLRRRTSSTVYEQYF. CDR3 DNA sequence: TGTGCCAGCAGCCTGAGGCGGAGGACTAGTTCTACGGTCTACGAGCAGTACTTC.

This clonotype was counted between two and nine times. The CDR3 protein is CASSSAIQEPSLQPLSYEQYF. Written as DNA, the CDR3 is TGCGCCAGCAGCTCAGCGATCCAGGAACCCTCACTGCAACCTTTATCCTACGAGCAGTACTTC. The chain uses TRBV5-1 and TRBJ2-7; D remains ambiguous. The V and J ends lost 3 bases and 1 base respectively, with 32 bases between them. Germline loops: CDR1 SGHRS, CDR2 YFSETQ. The CDR3 is 21 amino acids.

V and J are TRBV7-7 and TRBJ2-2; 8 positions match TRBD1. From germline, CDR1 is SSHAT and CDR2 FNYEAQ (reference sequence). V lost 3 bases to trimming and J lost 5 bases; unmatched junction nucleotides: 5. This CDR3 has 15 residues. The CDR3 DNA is TGTGCCAGCAGCTTTCAGGGGGCGGGTACCGGGGAGCTGTTTTTT. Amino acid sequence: CASSFQGAGTGELFF. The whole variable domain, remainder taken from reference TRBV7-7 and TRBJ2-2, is GAGVSQSPRYKVTKRGQDVTLRCDPISSHATLYWYQQALGQGPEFLTYFNYEAQPDKSGLPSDRFSAERPEGSISTLTIQRTEQRDSAMYRCASSFQGAGTGELFFGEGSRLTVL.

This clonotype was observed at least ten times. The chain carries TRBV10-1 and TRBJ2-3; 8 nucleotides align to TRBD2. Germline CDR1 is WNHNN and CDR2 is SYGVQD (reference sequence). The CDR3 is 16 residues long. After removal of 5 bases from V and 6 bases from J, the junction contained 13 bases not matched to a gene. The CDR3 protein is CASSQPGLVGVDTQYF. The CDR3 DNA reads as TGCGCCAGCAGTCAACCGGGACTAGTAGGAGTCGATACGCAGTATTTT.

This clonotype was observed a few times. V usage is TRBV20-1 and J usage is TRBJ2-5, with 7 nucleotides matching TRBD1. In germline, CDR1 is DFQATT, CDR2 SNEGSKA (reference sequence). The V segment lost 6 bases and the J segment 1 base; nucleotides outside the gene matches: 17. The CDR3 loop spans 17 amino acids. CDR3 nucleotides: TGCAGTGCCGCTCCGGGACAGCGAACCCCGGCCCAAGAGACCCAGTACTTC. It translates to CSAAPGQRTPAQETQYF.

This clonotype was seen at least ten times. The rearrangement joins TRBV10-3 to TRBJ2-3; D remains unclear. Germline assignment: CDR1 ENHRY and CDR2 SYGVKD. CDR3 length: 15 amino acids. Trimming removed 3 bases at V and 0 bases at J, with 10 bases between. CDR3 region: CAISEARSSTDTQYF. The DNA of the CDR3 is TGTGCCATCAGTGAAGCCCGGAGTAGCACAGATACGCAGTATTTT.

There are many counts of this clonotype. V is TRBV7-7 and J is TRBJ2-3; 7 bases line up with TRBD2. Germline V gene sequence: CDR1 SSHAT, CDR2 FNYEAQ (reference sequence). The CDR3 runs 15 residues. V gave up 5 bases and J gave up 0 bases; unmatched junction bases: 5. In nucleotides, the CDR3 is TGTGCCAGCAGCCGGGACTATTCTAGCACAGATACGCAGTATTTT. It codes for CASSRDYSSTDTQYF. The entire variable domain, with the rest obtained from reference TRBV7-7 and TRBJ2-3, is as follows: GAGVSQSPRYKVTKRGQDVTLRCDPISSHATLYWYQQALGQGPEFLTYFNYEAQPDKSGLPSDRFSAERPEGSISTLTIQRTEQRDSAMYRCASSRDYSSTDTQYFGPGTRLTVL.

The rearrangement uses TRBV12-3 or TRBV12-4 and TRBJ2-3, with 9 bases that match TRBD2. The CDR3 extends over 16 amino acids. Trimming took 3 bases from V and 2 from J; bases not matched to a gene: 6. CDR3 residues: CASSFTGTSHTDTQYF. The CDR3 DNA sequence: TGTGCCAGCAGTTTCACCGGGACTAGCCACACAGATACGCAGTATTTT.

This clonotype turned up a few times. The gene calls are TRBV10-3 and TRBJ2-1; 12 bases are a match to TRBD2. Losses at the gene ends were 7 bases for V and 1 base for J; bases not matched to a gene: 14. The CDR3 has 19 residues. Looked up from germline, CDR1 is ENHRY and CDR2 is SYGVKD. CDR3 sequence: CAIKKGLAGGPFSYNEQFF. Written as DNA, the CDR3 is TGTGCCATCAAAAAGGGGCTAGCGGGAGGGCCATTTTCCTACAATGAGCAGTTCTTC.

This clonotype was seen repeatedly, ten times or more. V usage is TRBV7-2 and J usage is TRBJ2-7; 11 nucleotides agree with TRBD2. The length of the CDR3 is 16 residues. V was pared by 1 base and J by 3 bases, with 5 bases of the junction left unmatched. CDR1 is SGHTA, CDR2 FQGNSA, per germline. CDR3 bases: TGTGCCAGCAGCTTAGTAGCGGGAGGGCCGCTCTACGAGCAGTACTTC. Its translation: CASSLVAGGPLYEQYF.

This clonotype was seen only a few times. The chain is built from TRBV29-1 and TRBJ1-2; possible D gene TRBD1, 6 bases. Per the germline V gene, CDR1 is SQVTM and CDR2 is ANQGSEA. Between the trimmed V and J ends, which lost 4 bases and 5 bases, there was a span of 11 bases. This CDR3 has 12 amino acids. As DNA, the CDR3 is TGCAGCGTTGTACGGACAGAGTATGGCTACACCTTC. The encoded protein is CSVVRTEYGYTF.

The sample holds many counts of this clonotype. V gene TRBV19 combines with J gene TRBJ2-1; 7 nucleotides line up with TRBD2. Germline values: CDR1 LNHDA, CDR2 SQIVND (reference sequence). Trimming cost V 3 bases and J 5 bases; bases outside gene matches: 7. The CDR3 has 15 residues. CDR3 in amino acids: CASSMRTSPNNEQFF. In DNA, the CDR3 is TGTGCCAGTAGTATGAGGACTAGTCCCAACAATGAGCAGTTCTTC.

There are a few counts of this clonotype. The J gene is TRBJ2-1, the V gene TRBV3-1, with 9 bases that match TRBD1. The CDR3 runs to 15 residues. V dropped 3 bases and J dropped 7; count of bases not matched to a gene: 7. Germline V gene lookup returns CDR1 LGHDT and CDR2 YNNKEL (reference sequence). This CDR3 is CASSQDRGLLNEQFF. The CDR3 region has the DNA TGTGCCAGCAGCCAGGACAGGGGACTATTAAATGAGCAGTTCTTC.

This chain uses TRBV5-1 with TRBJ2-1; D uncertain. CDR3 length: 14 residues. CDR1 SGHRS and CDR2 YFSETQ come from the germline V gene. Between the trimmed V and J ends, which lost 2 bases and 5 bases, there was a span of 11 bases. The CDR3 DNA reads TGCGCCAGCAGCTTAGGGAAGGTCCACAATGAGCAGTTCTTC. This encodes CASSLGKVHNEQFF.

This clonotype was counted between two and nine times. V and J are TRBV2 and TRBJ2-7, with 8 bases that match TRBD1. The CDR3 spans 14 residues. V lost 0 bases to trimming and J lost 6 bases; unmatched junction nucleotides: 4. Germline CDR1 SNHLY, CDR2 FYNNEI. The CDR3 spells CASSEATDRVEQYF. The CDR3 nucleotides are TGTGCCAGCAGTGAAGCGACGGACAGGGTCGAGCAGTACTTC.

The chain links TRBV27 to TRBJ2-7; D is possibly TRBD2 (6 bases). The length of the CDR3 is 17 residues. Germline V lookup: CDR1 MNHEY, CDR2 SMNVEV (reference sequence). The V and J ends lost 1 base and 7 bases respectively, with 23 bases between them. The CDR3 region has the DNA TGTGCCAGCAGTTTATGGTCAGGGCAGGGCGCCGCGGGAGAGCAGTACTTC. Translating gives CASSLWSGQGAAGEQYF.

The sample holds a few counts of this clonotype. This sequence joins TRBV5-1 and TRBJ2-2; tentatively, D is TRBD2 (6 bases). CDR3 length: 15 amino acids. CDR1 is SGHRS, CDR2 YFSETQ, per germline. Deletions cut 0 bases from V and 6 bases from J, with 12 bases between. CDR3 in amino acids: CASSLEFSSAGELFF. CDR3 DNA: TGCGCCAGCAGCTTGGAATTCTCTAGCGCCGGGGAGCTGTTTTTT.

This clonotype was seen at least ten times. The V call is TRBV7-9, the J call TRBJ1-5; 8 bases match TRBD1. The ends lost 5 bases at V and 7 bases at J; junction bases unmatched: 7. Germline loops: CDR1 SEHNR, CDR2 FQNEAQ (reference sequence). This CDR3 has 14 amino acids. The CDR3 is CASSPGTGVQPQHF. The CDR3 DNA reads TGTGCCAGCAGCCCGGGGACAGGCGTCCAGCCCCAGCATTTT.

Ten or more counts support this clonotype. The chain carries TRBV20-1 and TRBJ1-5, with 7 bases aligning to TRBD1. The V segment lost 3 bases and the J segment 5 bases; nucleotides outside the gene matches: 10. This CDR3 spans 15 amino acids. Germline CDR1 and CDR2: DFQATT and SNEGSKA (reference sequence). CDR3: CSARGDRVGYQPQHF. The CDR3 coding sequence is TGCAGTGCTAGGGGTGACAGGGTCGGGTATCAGCCCCAGCATTTT.

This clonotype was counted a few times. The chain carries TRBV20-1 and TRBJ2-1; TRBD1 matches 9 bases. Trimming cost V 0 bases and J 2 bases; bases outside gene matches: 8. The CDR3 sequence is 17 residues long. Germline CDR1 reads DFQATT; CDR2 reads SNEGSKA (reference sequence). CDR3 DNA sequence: TGCAGTGCTAGAGATCTAAGGGGACAGGGTGCCTACAATGAGCAGTTCTTC. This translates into CSARDLRGQGAYNEQFF.

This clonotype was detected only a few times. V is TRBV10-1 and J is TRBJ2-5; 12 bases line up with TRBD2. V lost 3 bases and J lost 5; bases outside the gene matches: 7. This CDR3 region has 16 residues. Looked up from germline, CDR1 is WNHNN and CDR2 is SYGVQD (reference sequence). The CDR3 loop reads CASSEETSGSVETQYF. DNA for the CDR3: TGCGCCAGCAGTGAAGAGACTAGCGGGAGTGTTGAGACCCAGTACTTC.

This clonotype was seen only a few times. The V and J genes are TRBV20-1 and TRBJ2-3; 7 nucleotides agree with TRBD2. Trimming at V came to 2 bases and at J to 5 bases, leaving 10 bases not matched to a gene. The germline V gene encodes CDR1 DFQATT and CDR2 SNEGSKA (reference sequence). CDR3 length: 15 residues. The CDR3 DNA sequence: TGCAGTGCTAGAAAGGCCACTGGGAGGGTAGATACGCAGTATTTT. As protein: CSARKATGRVDTQYF.

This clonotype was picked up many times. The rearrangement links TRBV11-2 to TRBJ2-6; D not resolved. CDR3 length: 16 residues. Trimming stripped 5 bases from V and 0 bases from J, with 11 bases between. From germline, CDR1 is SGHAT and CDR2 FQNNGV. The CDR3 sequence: CASSTRRYSGANVLTF. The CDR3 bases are TGTGCCAGCAGCACGCGTCGTTACTCTGGGGCCAACGTCCTGACTTTC.

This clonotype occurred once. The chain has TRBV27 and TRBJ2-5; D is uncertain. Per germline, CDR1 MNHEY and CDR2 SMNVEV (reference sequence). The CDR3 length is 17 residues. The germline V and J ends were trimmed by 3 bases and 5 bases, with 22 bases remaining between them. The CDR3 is CASSFRKWPLTWETQYF. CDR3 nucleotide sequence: TGTGCCAGCAGTTTTAGAAAGTGGCCCCTGACCTGGGAGACCCAGTACTTC.

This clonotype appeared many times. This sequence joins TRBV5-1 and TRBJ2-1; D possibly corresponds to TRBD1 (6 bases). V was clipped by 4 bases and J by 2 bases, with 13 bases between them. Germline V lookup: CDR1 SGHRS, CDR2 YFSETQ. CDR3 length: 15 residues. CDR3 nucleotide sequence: TGCGCCAGCAGCGAACGCCAGGGGCCCTACAATGAGCAGTTCTTC. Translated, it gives CASSERQGPYNEQFF.